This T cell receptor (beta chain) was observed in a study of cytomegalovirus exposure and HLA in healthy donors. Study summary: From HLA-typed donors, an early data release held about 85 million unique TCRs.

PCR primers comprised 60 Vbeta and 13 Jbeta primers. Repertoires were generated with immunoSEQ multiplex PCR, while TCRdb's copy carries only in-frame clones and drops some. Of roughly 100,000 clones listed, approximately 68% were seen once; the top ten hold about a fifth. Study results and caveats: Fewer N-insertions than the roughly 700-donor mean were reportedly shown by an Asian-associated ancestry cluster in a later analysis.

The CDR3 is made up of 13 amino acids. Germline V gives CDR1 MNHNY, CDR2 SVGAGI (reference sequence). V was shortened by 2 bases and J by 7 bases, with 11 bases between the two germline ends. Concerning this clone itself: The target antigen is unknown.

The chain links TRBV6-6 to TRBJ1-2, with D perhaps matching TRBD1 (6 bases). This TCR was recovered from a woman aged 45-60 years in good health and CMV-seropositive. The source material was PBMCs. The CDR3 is CASSYTGTSGYTF. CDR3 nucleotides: TGTGCCAGCAGTTACACCGGGACAAGTGGCTACACCTTC.